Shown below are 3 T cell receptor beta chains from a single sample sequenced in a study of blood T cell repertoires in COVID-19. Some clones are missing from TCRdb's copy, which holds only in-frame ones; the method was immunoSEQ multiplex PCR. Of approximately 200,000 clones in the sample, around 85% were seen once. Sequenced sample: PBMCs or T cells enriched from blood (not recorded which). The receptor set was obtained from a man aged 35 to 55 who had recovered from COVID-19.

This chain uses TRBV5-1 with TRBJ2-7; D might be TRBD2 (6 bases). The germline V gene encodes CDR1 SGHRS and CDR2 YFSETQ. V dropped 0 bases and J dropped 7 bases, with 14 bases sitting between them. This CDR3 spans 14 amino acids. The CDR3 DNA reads TGCGCCAGCAGCTTGGACGGGGGAAGGAGGGAGCAGTACTTC. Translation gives CASSLDGGRREQYF. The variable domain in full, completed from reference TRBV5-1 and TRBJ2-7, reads KAGVTQTPRYLIKTRGQQVTLSCSPISGHRSVSWYQQTPGQGLQFLFEYFSETQRNKGNFPGRFSGRQFSNSRSEMNVSTLELGDSALYLCASSLDGGRREQYFGPGTRLTVT.

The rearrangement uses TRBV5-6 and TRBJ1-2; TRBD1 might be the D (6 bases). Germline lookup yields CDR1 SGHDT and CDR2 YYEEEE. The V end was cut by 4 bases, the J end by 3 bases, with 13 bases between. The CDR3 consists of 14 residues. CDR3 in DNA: TGTGCCAGCAGCGTACTCGCAGGGGACTATGGCTACACCTTC. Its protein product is CASSVLAGDYGYTF.

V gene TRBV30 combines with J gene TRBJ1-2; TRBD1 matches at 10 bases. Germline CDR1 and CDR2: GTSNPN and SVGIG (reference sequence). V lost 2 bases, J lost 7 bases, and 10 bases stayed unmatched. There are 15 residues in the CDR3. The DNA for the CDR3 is TGTGCCTGGAGTACGACAGGGGGCGGTGGTAGTGGCTACACCTTC. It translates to CAWSTTGGGGSGYTF.